Described below is a single T cell receptor beta chain sequence and its context. What antigen it recognizes has not been identified. The input lacks base qualities; no much larger clone sits a single base away. The time point label corresponds to: week 3, after first cycle of checkpoint inhibitor. Blood samples were taken before treatment (T0) and at week 3 (W3), following the first cycle of checkpoint blockade. Except for a couple of patients with rapid clinical progression, response was assessed 12 weeks after the first infusion by RECIST 1.1; disease control meant complete response, partial response or stable disease. Patients with prior systemic cancer treatment, concomitant immunosuppressant therapy or synchronous other active malignancies were excluded. Both bulk PBMC and plasma cell-free DNA were sequenced for TCR beta so that circulating cells and T cell turnover could be tracked. Lymphoprep and SepMate tubes were used to isolate PBMC from blood, and red cell lysis was then performed. QIAamp DNA Blood Mini kits were used to extract DNA from PBMC and sorted T cell subsets.

The source of the sample is a study of blood T cell dynamics during melanoma immunotherapy (dated by TCRdb to 2020 to 2022). Describing the broader study: Patients had metastatic melanoma and received first-line pembrolizumab or nivolumab plus ipilimumab as standard of care in the United Kingdom. To find early correlates of response, the study profiled the peripheral T cell receptor repertoires of patients with metastatic melanoma both before and after one cycle of checkpoint inhibitor therapy. The training cohort was made up of consecutive patients, while a further independent group of patients from the same centre was pooled to form an external validation set.

Every bulk PBMC sample was loaded with the same fixed amount of about 380 ng of DNA. Following the manufacturer instructions, the immunoSEQ TCRb Assay kit was used to amplify TCR beta CDR3 sequences from genomic DNA. The KAPA Library Quantification Kit for Illumina platforms was used to quantify the pooled libraries by qPCR. Sequencing of the pooled libraries was done on an Illumina NextSeq 500, with clustering at about 0.55-1.2 pM. Per the authors' processing: Analysis of the TCR data relied on immunoSEQ ANALYZER and the R LymphoSeq package. A rearrangement efficiency score was calculated as productive divided by the sum of productive and non-productive CDR3 sequences. Within each patient, timepoints were compared pairwise for clonality, measured with the Gini coefficient, and for diversity, measured with the Renyi index at alpha=1. In LymphoSeq, clonal relatedness was computed using an edit distance of 3, and repertoire similarity was computed using the Bhattacharyya coefficient. To classify response, a linear discriminant analysis based on week-3 changes in clonality and diversity was built with the R MASS and caret packages. The clones in this table, taken by TCRdb from immuneACCESS, are in-frame only. Not every clone is retained; where verified, under half of the shortfall comes from an unresolved V gene, and the cause of the rest is unknown. That table gives V, J and clone size, and the DNA gave D and trimming. The sample records about 6,000 clones, around 77% of which are singletons. About 34% of the sample is in the top ten clones.

General study outcomes and caveats: Patients who later achieved disease control showed a bifurcated PBMC repertoire reorganization at W3, with increased clonality or increased diversity, unlike progressors. Whether the T cell clones driving repertoire changes were melanoma-specific or reflected general immune activation could not be determined in the study. The relatively small sample size was recognized as a factor that could limit how well the results generalize.

The CDR3 starts with the cysteine, ends with the phenylalanine, and has 16 residues. The only DNA kept is the CDR3, 48 bases in frame from the first base. In the germline V gene, CDR1 corresponds to SGHVS and CDR2 to FQNEAQ. V and J are trimmed by 5 bases and 2 bases, and the gene matches miss 8 bases of the junction. The chain links TRBV7-8 with TRBJ2-3, with 9 bases in between that match TRBD1. The sample here was blood, taken from a patient treated with checkpoint blockade. The clonotype comes from a human donor with melanoma. The CDR3 amino acid sequence is: CASSLGTGIFTDTQYF. The nucleotide sequence is TGTGCCAGCAGCCTCGGGACAGGGATATTCACAGATACGCAGTATTTT.